These T cell receptor beta chains were read from a single sample in a study of CD8 T cells in ankylosing spondylitis. TCRdb re-analysed the 5' RACE reads in MiXCR, keeping a single row per CDR3 protein. The table shows about 360,000 distinct CDR3 sequences, with around 20% occurring only once. Sequencing was done on a sample of blood, either unsorted or a sorted T cell fraction (not recorded which). All receptors come from a male donor with ankylosing spondylitis or in good health (not recorded which). The CDR3 runs from the conserved cysteine through the conserved F or W. The order of the fields is J gene, D gene, V gene, clone size, CDR3 protein, CDR3 DNA. The D gene is left open where the match is weak. Part of the rows lack a size; the others show once, few, many or a class for expanded clones.

TRBJ1-5 | TRBD1 | TRBV27 | few | CASSPRDSSNQPQHF | TGTGCCAGCAGTCCCCGGGACAGTTCCAATCAGCCCCAGCATTTT
TRBJ2-1 | NA | TRBV5-1 | NA | CASGQSSYNEQFF | TGCGCCAGCGGCCAGAGCTCCTACAATGAGCAGTTCTTC
TRBJ2-1 | NA | TRBV10-3 | few | CAISEFSEVLEQFF | TGTGCCATCAGTGAGTTTAGCGAGGTGCTTGAGCAGTTCTTC
TRBJ2-2 | NA | TRBV3-1 | few | CASSQVNPGELFF | TGTGCCAGCAGCCAAGTTAATCCCGGGGAGCTGTTTTTT
TRBJ2-7 | TRBD1 | TRBV24-1 | NA | CATSEGPGQGLHSYEQYF | TGTGCCACCAGTGAGGGACCCGGACAGGGACTCCACTCCTACGAGCAGTACTTC
TRBJ1-2 | NA | TRBV29-1 | NA | CSVVVGSYGYTF | TGCAGCGTTGTAGTAGGGAGCTATGGCTACACCTTC
TRBJ2-7 | NA | TRBV12-3/TRBV12-4 | few | CASSSPRAPYEQYF | TGTGCCAGCAGTTCCCCGCGCGCCCCCTACGAGCAGTACTTC
TRBJ2-1 | NA | TRBV30 | NA | CAWSTGEGDEQFF | TGTGCCTGGAGTACGGGGGAGGGGGATGAGCAGTTCTTC
TRBJ2-5 | NA | TRBV25-1 | few | CASSEWGTMYQETQYF | TGTGCCAGCAGTGAATGGGGGACAATGTACCAAGAGACCCAGTACTTC
TRBJ2-1 | TRBD2 | TRBV7-9 | NA | CASSTSAGGNNEQFF | TGTGCCAGCAGTACCTCAGCGGGGGGAAACAATGAGCAGTTCTTC
TRBJ2-5 | TRBD2 | TRBV7-6 | NA | CASSLGSGGAWETQYF | TGTGCCAGCAGCTTAGGAAGCGGGGGGGCTTGGGAGACCCAGTACTTC
TRBJ2-2 | NA | TRBV11-2 | once | CASSNTAEFTGELFF | TGTGCCAGCAGTAACACCGCAGAGTTCACCGGGGAGCTGTTTTTT
TRBJ1-5 | TRBD1 | TRBV6-5 | NA | CASSYQGDQPQHF | TGTGCCAGCAGTTATCAGGGGGATCAGCCCCAGCATTTT
TRBJ1-1 | NA | TRBV10-1 | NA | CASSESLGRSTEAFF | TGCGCCAGCAGTGAGTCCCTGGGCAGGAGCACTGAAGCTTTCTTT
TRBJ2-5 | TRBD1 | TRBV28 | NA | CASRDRVKETQYF | TGTGCCAGCAGGGACAGGGTTAAAGAGACCCAGTACTTC
TRBJ2-5 | TRBD1 | TRBV11-2 | NA | CASSLGTGEQETQYF | TGTGCCAGCAGCTTAGGGACAGGGGAACAAGAGACCCAGTACTTC
TRBJ2-3 | TRBD1 | TRBV24-1 | NA | CATSDSGTGLDTQYF | TGTGCCACCAGTGATTCCGGGACAGGGTTAGATACGCAGTATTTT
TRBJ2-3 | NA | TRBV7-6 | few | CASCPEGTDTQYF | TGTGCCAGCTGTCCTGAGGGCACAGATACGCAGTATTTT
TRBJ2-1 | NA | TRBV29-1 | few | CSVALNPRRSYNEQFF | TGCAGCGTTGCCCTCAACCCCCGCCGCTCCTACAATGAGCAGTTCTTC
TRBJ2-2 | TRBD1 | TRBV5-1 | NA | CASSLDRVVGELFF | TGCGCCAGCAGCCTGGACAGGGTGGTCGGGGAGCTGTTTTTT
TRBJ2-1 | NA | TRBV2 | NA | CASRVSSYNEQFF | TGTGCCAGCAGGGTATCCTCCTACAATGAGCAGTTCTTC
TRBJ2-1 | NA | TRBV19 | NA | CASSQMFLNEQFF | TGTGCCAGTAGCCAGATGTTTCTCAATGAGCAGTTCTTC
TRBJ2-3 | TRBD1 | TRBV6-5 | few | CASSYSLYRGGTDTQYF | TGTGCCAGCAGTTACTCTCTGTACAGGGGGGGCACAGATACGCAGTATTTT
TRBJ2-1 | NA | TRBV12-3/TRBV12-4 | few | CASSVFSGNEQFF | TGTGCCAGCAGTGTCTTCTCCGGCAATGAGCAGTTCTTC
TRBJ2-1 | NA | TRBV7-9 | few | CASSLEGSEQFF | TGTGCCAGCAGCTTAGAGGGGTCGGAGCAGTTCTTC
TRBJ2-1 | TRBD2 | TRBV9 | NA | CASSPKTSGGSEQFF | TGTGCCAGCAGCCCAAAGACTAGCGGGGGTAGTGAGCAGTTCTTC
TRBJ2-7 | NA | TRBV7-9 | few | CASSLMTEKYF | TGTGCCAGCAGCTTGATGACAGAGAAGTACTTC
TRBJ2-3 | TRBD2 | TRBV11-2 | NA | CASSLVLAGDTDTQYF | TGTGCCAGCAGCTTAGTCCTAGCGGGGGACACAGATACGCAGTATTTT